A selection of T cell receptor beta chains follows, all from one sample in a study of identical twins. MiXCR, run by TCRdb on the 5' RACE reads, gives a single entry per CDR3 protein. The data hold hundreds of thousands of distinct CDR3 sequences, with around 8.8% observed a single time. These same data were also listed under a study on yellow fever vaccine responses in identical twins.

The source material was memory (CD45RO+) T cells sorted from blood. The receptors come from a woman aged 18-30 years in good health. The CDR3 runs from the conserved cysteine through the conserved F or W. A D gene is named only where the DNA matches it firmly. Not every row has a clone size; where given, it reads once, few, many or a size class.

j_call v_call clone_size d_call cdr3_aa cdr3_nt
TRBJ2-1 TRBV20-1 few TRBD2 CSSSSGGALNEQFF TGCAGTTCCTCAAGCGGGGGGGCCTTAAATGAGCAGTTCTTC
TRBJ2-1 TRBV20-1 NA NA CSAWRVNEQFF TGCAGTGCTTGGCGGGTCAATGAGCAGTTCTTC
TRBJ2-2 TRBV9 few TRBD2 CASSLSGGATLGELFF TGTGCCAGCAGCTTGAGCGGGGGGGCCACTCTCGGGGAGCTGTTTTTT
TRBJ1-2 TRBV12-3/TRBV12-4 few TRBD1 CASSWGTGNGYTF TGTGCCAGCAGTTGGGGGACAGGTAATGGCTACACCTTC
TRBJ2-1 TRBV15 many NA CATSRSRGAKWDEQFF TGTGCCACCAGCAGAAGCCGAGGGGCTAAGTGGGATGAGCAGTTCTTC
TRBJ1-2 TRBV20-1 many NA CSASGVNYGYTF TGCAGTGCTAGTGGGGTAAACTATGGCTACACCTTC
TRBJ2-3 TRBV18 few NA CASSDRTKIADTQYF TGTGCCAGCTCCGATCGGACAAAAATTGCAGATACGCAGTATTTT
TRBJ2-7 TRBV6-1 few NA CASSNNLWQGSSYEQYF TGTGCCAGCAGCAACAACCTCTGGCAGGGGAGTTCCTACGAGCAGTACTTC
TRBJ2-5 TRBV6-4 NA TRBD1 CASSDSDRGNLGETQYF TGTGCCAGCAGTGACTCGGACAGGGGAAACCTAGGGGAGACCCAGTACTTC
TRBJ2-7 TRBV2 many NA CASRTETGLKFYEQYF TGTGCCAGCAGAACCGAAACGGGACTTAAATTCTACGAGCAGTACTTC
TRBJ1-2 TRBV4-2 NA NA CASSQPLAGVNGYTF TGTGCCAGCAGCCAACCCCTCGCGGGGGTGAATGGCTACACCTTC
TRBJ2-3 TRBV6-5 NA TRBD2 CASSSGLGGGADTQYF TGTGCCAGCAGTTCTGGACTAGGCGGGGGGGCAGATACGCAGTATTTT
TRBJ2-5 TRBV20-1 NA NA CSAAPGSVETQYF TGCAGTGCCGCCCCGGGTAGCGTAGAGACCCAGTACTTC
TRBJ2-1 TRBV14 many TRBD1 CASSQEDRASSYNEQFF TGTGCCAGCAGCCAGGAAGACAGGGCAAGCTCCTACAATGAGCAGTTCTTC
TRBJ1-6 TRBV27 few NA CASSFRENSPLHF TGTGCCAGCAGTTTCAGGGAGAATTCACCCCTCCACTTT
TRBJ1-2 TRBV4-1 many NA CASSQEEASYGYTF TGCGCCAGCAGCCAAGAGGAAGCGAGCTATGGCTACACCTTC
TRBJ1-2 TRBV5-6 few NA CASSFGTEYGYTF TGTGCCAGCAGCTTTGGTACAGAATATGGCTACACCTTC
TRBJ2-5 TRBV20-1 NA TRBD2 CSATGLALGETQYF TGCAGTGCCACGGGACTAGCCTTAGGAGAGACCCAGTACTTC
TRBJ2-1 TRBV11-1 few TRBD2 CASSLEWSGGTYNEQFF TGTGCCAGCAGCTTAGAGTGGAGCGGGGGTACCTACAATGAGCAGTTCTTC
TRBJ1-2 TRBV12-5 few TRBD1 CASGLDQGVRYGYTF TGTGCTAGTGGTTTGGACCAGGGGGTAAGATATGGCTACACCTTC
TRBJ2-1 TRBV12-3/TRBV12-4 many NA CASTQTGGPYNEQFF TGTGCCAGCACCCAAACCGGGGGCCCCTACAATGAGCAGTTCTTC
TRBJ1-1 TRBV12-3/TRBV12-4 many NA CASSYRANTEAFF TGTGCCAGCAGTTACAGGGCGAACACTGAAGCTTTCTTT
TRBJ2-2 TRBV12-3/TRBV12-4 many TRBD2 CASSRTIAGGGTGELFF TGTGCCAGCAGTCGAACAATAGCGGGGGGGGGCACCGGGGAGCTGTTTTTT
TRBJ2-3 TRBV4-1 many TRBD2 CASSQSRLAGAPSTTDTQYF TGCGCCAGCAGCCAAAGTAGGCTAGCGGGGGCCCCTTCTACCACAGATACGCAGTATTTT
TRBJ2-7 TRBV7-9 few TRBD2 CASSFASGTVEQYF TGTGCCAGCAGCTTCGCTAGCGGGACGGTCGAGCAGTACTTC
TRBJ2-7 TRBV18 few NA CASSPGVVEVSYEQYF TGTGCCAGCTCACCAGGGGTGGTCGAGGTTTCCTACGAGCAGTACTTC
TRBJ2-5 TRBV24-1 NA TRBD1 CATSDPVAGGETQYF TGTGCCACCAGTGACCCGGTCGCAGGGGGAGAGACCCAGTACTTC
TRBJ1-1 TRBV7-9 few NA CASSSRSGSNTEAFF TGTGCCAGCAGCTCGAGGTCAGGGTCGAACACTGAAGCTTTCTTT
TRBJ2-3 TRBV6-5 NA TRBD2 CASSYRPGLAGESTDTQYF TGTGCCAGCAGTTACCGACCGGGACTAGCGGGGGAGAGCACAGATACGCAGTATTTT
TRBJ2-7 TRBV20-1 once TRBD2 CSARDSSSGSIFEQYF TGCAGTGCTAGAGATTCGTCAAGCGGGAGTATCTTCGAGCAGTACTTC
TRBJ2-5 TRBV10-3 NA TRBD2 CAISEGTSGGEETQYF TGTGCCATCAGTGAGGGGACTAGCGGGGGCGAAGAGACCCAGTACTTC
TRBJ2-2 TRBV7-3 NA TRBD2 CASSLTSGLEGGELFF TGTGCCAGCAGCTTAACCTCGGGACTAGAGGGCGGGGAGCTGTTTTTT
TRBJ2-4 TRBV5-1 few NA CASSLAGLTKNIQYF TGCGCCAGCAGCTTGGCCGGGCTGACCAAAAACATTCAGTACTTC
TRBJ2-2 TRBV5-4 NA NA CASSTKQVTGELFF TGTGCCAGCAGCACTAAACAGGTCACCGGGGAGCTGTTTTTT
TRBJ2-5 TRBV3-1 few NA CASSQDVSGGQTQYF TGTGCCAGCAGCCAAGATGTGTCAGGGGGGCAGACCCAGTACTTC
TRBJ1-4 TRBV6-5 many NA CASSYSEGATNEKLFF TGTGCCAGCAGTTACTCCGAGGGTGCAACTAATGAAAAACTGTTTTTT
TRBJ2-5 TRBV15 many NA CATSRDLKETQYF TGTGCCACCAGCAGAGATCTGAAGGAGACCCAGTACTTC
TRBJ2-2 TRBV20-1 many TRBD2 CSARKRDSFTGELFF TGCAGTGCTAGAAAGCGGGACTCGTTCACCGGGGAGCTGTTTTTT
TRBJ1-3 TRBV6-5 NA NA CASSYSSRAGRGNTIYF TGTGCCAGCAGTTACTCGAGTCGGGCCGGGAGGGGAAACACCATATATTTT
TRBJ2-4 TRBV27 few NA CASSSPVAKNIQYF TGTGCCAGCAGTTCCCCTGTAGCCAAAAACATTCAGTACTTC
TRBJ2-3 TRBV3-1 many TRBD1 CASSPGTGIGDTQYF TGTGCCAGCAGCCCCGGGACAGGGATTGGGGATACGCAGTATTTT
TRBJ1-2 TRBV2 NA NA CASKGEGYGYTF TGTGCCAGCAAGGGGGAGGGCTATGGCTACACCTTC